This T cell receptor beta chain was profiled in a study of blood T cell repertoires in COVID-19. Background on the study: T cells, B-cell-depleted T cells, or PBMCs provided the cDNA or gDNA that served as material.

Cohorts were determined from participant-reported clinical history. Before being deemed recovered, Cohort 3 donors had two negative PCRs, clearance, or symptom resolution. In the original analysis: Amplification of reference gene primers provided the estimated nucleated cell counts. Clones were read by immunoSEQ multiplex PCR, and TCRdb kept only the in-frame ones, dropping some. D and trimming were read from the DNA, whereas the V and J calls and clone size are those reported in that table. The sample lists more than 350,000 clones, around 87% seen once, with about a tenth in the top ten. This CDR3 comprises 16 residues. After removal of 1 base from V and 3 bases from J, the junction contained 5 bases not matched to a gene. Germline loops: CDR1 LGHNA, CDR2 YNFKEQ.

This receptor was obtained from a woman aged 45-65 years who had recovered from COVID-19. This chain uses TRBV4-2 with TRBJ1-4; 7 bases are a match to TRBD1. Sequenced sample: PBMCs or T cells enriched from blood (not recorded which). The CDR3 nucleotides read TGTGCCAGCAGCCAAGGGAGGGGGCTGTCTAATGAAAAACTGTTTTTT. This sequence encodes CASSQGRGLSNEKLFF.